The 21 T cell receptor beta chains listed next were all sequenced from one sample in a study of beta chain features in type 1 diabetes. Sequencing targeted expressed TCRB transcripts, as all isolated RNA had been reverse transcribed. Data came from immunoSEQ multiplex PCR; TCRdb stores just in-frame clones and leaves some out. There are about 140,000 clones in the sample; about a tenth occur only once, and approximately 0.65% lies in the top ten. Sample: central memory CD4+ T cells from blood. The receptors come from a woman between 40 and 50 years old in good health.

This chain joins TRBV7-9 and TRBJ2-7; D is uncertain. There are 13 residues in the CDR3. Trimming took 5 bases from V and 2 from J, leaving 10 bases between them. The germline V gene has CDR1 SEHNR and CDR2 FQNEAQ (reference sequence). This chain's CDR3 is CASSRLPPYEQYF. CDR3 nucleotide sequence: TGTGCCAGCAGCCGACTCCCCCCCTACGAGCAGTACTTC.

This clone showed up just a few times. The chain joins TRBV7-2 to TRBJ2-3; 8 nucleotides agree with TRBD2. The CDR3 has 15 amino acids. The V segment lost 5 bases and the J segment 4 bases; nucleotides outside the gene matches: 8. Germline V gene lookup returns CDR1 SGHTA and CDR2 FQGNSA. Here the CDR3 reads CASSPGDSGADTQYF. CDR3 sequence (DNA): TGTGCCAGCAGCCCCGGCGATAGCGGGGCAGATACGCAGTATTTT. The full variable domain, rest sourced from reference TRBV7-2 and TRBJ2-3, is GAGVSQSPSNKVTEKGKDVELRCDPISGHTALYWYRQSLGQGLEFLIYFQGNSAPDKSGLPSDRFSAERTGGSVSTLTIQRTQQEDSAVYLCASSPGDSGADTQYFGPGTRLTVL.

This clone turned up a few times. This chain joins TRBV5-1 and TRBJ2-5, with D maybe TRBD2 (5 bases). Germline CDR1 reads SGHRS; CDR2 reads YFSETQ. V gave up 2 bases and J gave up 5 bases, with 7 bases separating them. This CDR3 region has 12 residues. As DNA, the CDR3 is TGCGCCAGCAGCTTCGGGATGGAGACCCAGTACTTC. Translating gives CASSFGMETQYF. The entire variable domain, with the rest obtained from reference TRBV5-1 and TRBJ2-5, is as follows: KAGVTQTPRYLIKTRGQQVTLSCSPISGHRSVSWYQQTPGQGLQFLFEYFSETQRNKGNFPGRFSGRQFSNSRSEMNVSTLELGDSALYLCASSFGMETQYFGPGTRLLVL.

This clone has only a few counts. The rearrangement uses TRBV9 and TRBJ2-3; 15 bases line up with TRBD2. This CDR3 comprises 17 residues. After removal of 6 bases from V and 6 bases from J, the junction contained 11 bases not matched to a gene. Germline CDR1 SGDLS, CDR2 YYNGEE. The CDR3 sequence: CASTSGLAGGSRDTQYF. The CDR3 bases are TGTGCCAGCACCTCGGGACTAGCGGGGGGATCCCGTGATACGCAGTATTTT.

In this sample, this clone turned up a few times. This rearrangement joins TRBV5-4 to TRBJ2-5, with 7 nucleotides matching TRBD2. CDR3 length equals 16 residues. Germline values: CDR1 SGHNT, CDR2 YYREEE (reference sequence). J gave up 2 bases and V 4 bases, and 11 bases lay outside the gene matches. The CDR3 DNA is TGTGCCAGCAGCCAAGAAGGCGCTAGCGGACAAGAGACCCAGTACTTC. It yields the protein CASSQEGASGQETQYF. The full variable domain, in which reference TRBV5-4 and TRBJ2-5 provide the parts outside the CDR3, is ETGVTQSPTHLIKTRGQQVTLRCSSQSGHNTVSWYQQALGQGPQFIFQYYREEENGRGNFPPRFSGLQFPNYSSELNVNALELDDSALYLCASSQEGASGQETQYFGPGTRLLVL.

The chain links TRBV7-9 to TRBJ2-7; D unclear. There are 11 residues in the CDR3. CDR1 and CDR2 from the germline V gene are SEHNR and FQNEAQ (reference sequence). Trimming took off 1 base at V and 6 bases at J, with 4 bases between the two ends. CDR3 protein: CASSLGLEQYF. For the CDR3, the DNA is TGTGCCAGCAGCTTAGGACTCGAGCAGTACTTC. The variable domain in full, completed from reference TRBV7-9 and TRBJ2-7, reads DTGVSQNPRHKITKRGQNVTFRCDPISEHNRLYWYRQTLGQGPEFLTYFQNEAQLEKSRLLSDRFSAERPKGSFSTLEIQRTEQGDSAMYLCASSLGLEQYFGPGTRLTVT.

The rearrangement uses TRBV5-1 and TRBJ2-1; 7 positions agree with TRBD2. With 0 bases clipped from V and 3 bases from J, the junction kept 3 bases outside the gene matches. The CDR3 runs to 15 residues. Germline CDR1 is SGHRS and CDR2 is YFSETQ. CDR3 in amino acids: CASSLALADYNEQFF. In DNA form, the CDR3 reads TGCGCCAGCAGCTTGGCCCTAGCGGACTACAATGAGCAGTTCTTC.

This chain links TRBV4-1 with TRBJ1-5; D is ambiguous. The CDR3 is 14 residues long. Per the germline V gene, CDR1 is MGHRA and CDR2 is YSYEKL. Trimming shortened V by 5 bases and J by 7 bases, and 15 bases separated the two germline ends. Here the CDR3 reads CASSEGWLRQPQHF. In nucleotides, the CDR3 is TGCGCCAGCAGCGAAGGGTGGCTCAGGCAGCCCCAGCATTTT.

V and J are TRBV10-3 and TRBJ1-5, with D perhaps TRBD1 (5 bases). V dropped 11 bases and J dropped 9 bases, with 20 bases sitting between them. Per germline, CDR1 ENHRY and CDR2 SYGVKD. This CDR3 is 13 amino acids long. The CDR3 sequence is CAVTGGETWPQHF. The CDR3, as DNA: TGTGCCGTCACCGGGGGAGAAACATGGCCCCAGCATTTT.

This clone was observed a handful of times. The CDR3 region is CASSLGQGQNTEAFF. The CDR3 DNA is TGTGCCAGCAGCTTAGGTCAGGGACAGAACACTGAAGCTTTCTTT. The rearrangement uses TRBV7-2 and TRBJ1-1; tentative D call: TRBD1 (6 bases). The V gene lost 1 base and the J gene lost 1 base, with 10 bases spanning the gap. Germline CDR1 reads SGHTA; CDR2 reads FQGNSA. The CDR3 length is 15 residues.

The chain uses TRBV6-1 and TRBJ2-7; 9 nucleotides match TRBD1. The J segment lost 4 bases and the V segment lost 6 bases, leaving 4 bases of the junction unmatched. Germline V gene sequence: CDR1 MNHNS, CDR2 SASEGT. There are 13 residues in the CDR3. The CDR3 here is CASRRQGGYEQYF. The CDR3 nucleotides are TGTGCCAGCAGAAGACAGGGGGGATACGAGCAGTACTTC.

The CDR3 is CASSTRTDSNEQYF. The DNA of the CDR3 is TGCGCCAGCAGCACCAGGACAGATTCAAACGAGCAGTACTTC. This chain joins TRBV5-1 and TRBJ2-7; weak D call: TRBD1 (6 bases). V was pared by 4 bases and J by 5 bases, with 16 bases between. Germline V CDR1 and CDR2: SGHRS, YFSETQ. The CDR3 sequence is 14 residues long.

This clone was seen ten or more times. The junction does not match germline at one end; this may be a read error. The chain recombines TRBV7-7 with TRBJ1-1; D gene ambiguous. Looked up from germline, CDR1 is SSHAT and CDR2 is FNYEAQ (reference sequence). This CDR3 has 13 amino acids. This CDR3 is CASSLDSSTEAFF. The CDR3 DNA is TGTGCTAGCAGCTTAGACTCATCCACTGAAGCTTTCTTT.

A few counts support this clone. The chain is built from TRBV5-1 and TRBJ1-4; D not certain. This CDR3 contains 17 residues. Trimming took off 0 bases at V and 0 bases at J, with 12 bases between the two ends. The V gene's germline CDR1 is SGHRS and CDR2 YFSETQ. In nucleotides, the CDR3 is TGCGCCAGCAGCTTGGGTGGCGGAGGTTCAACTAATGAAAAACTGTTTTTT. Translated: CASSLGGGGSTNEKLFF.

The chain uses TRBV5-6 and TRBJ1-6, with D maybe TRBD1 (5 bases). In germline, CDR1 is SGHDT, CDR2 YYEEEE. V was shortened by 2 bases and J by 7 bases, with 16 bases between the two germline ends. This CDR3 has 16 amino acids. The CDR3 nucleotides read TGTGCCAGCAGCTTTGGTGGGGGACTACGGAATTCACCCCTCCACTTT. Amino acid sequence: CASSFGGGLRNSPLHF.

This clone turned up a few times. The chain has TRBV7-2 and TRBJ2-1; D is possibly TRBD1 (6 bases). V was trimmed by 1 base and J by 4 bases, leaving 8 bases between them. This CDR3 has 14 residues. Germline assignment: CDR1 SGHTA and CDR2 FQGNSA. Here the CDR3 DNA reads TGTGCCAGCAGCTTAGGAGGACAGTACAATGAGCAGTTCTTC. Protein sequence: CASSLGGQYNEQFF.

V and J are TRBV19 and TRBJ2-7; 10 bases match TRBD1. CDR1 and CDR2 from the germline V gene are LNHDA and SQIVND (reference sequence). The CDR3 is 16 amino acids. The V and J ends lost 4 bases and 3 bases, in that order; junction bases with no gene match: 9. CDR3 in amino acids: CASSTLDRGRGYEQYF. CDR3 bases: TGTGCCAGTAGTACGCTAGACAGGGGGCGCGGCTACGAGCAGTACTTC.

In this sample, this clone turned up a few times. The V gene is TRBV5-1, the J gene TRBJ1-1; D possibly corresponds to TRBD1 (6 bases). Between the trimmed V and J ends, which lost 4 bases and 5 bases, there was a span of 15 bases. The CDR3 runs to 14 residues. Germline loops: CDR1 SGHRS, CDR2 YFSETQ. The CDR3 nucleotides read TGCGCCAGCAGCCCGGGGACATGGTTGACTGAAGCTTTCTTT. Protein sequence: CASSPGTWLTEAFF. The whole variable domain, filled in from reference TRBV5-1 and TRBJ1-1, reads KAGVTQTPRYLIKTRGQQVTLSCSPISGHRSVSWYQQTPGQGLQFLFEYFSETQRNKGNFPGRFSGRQFSNSRSEMNVSTLELGDSALYLCASSPGTWLTEAFFGQGTRLTVV.

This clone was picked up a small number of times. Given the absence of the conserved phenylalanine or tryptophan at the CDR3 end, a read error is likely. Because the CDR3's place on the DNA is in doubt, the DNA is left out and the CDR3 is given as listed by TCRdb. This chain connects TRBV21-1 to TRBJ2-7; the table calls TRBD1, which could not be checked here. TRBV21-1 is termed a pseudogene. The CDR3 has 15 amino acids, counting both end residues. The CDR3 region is CASKSRPGTGSLVQD.

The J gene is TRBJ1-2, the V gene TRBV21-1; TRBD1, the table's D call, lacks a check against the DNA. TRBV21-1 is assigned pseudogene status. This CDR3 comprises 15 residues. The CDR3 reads CASSKALGVGYGYTF. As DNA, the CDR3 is TGTGCCAGCAGCAAAGCTTTAGGGGTAGGGTATGGCTACACCTTC.

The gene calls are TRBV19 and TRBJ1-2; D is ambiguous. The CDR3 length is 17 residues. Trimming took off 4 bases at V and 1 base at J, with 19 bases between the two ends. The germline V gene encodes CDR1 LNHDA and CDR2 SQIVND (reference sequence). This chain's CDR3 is CASSTRRGSRLNYGYTF. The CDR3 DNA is TGTGCCAGTAGTACCCGACGGGGAAGTCGACTTAACTATGGCTACACCTTC.